These 16 T cell receptor beta chains originate from one sample sequenced in a study of cytomegalovirus exposure and HLA in healthy donors. Primers for the PCR totalled 60 Vbeta and 13 Jbeta. TCRdb's copy holds only in-frame clones and misses some; the assay was immunoSEQ multiplex PCR. The sample has about 170,000 clones, roughly 80% seen once. Sequencing was carried out using PBMCs. These receptors were collected from a male donor in good health and CMV-seronegative.

This clone was seen more than once but under ten times. This chain connects TRBV13 to TRBJ1-1; 7 nucleotides align to TRBD1. Trimming took 5 bases from V and 1 from J; bases not matched to a gene: 7. CDR3 size: 15 residues. The germline V gene has CDR1 PRHDT and CDR2 FYEKMQ (reference sequence). CDR3 amino acids: CASSGLYRGNTEAFF. The CDR3 DNA follows: TGTGCCAGCAGCGGACTTTACAGGGGGAACACTGAAGCTTTCTTT.

The chain employs TRBV15 and TRBJ2-3; 10 bases map to TRBD1. There are 16 residues in the CDR3. Germline V gene data show CDR1 as LNHNV and CDR2 as YYDKDF (reference sequence). Trimming at V came to 1 base and at J to 1 base, leaving 2 bases not matched to a gene. DNA of the CDR3: TGTGCCACCAGCAGAGGTGGGACAGGGGGCACAGATACGCAGTATTTT. Translation: CATSRGGTGGTDTQYF.

J is TRBJ1-3 and V is TRBV4-1; D not certain. The CDR3 runs to 18 residues. Trimming stripped 0 bases from V and 1 base from J, with 16 bases between. The germline V gene has CDR1 MGHRA and CDR2 YSYEKL. CDR3 sequence (DNA): TGCGCCAGCAGCCAAGATCTTTCTTCTAGATTGTCTGGAAACACCATATATTTT. Translated: CASSQDLSSRLSGNTIYF.

The V call is TRBV6-1, the J call TRBJ2-1; 7 bases match TRBD1. V lost 7 bases and J lost 8; bases outside the gene matches: 14. CDR3 length equals 15 residues. Germline V CDR1 and CDR2: MNHNS, SASEGT. In DNA, the CDR3 is TGTGCCAGCAACCCTTCTGCTAGGACAGGCTATGAGCAGTTCTTC. The encoded protein is CASNPSARTGYEQFF.

The CDR3 spells CASSPSSGELFF. CDR3 bases: TGTGCCAGCTCACCATCGTCCGGGGAGCTGTTTTTT. The rearrangement uses TRBV18 and TRBJ2-2; D unclear. V was pared by 2 bases and J by 6 bases, with 4 bases between. The CDR3 runs to 12 residues. Germline V gives CDR1 KGHSH, CDR2 LQKENI.

A few counts support this clone. This chain links TRBV25-1 with TRBJ2-2; 10 bases match TRBD2. After removal of 2 bases from V and 3 bases from J, the junction contained 0 bases not matched to a gene. The CDR3 loop spans 15 amino acids. CDR1 is MGHDK and CDR2 is SYGVNS in the germline V gene. CDR3 amino acids: CASSEGLADTGELFF. The CDR3 DNA is TGTGCCAGCAGTGAAGGACTAGCGGACACCGGGGAGCTGTTTTTT. The whole variable domain, filled in from reference TRBV25-1 and TRBJ2-2, reads EADIYQTPRYLVIGTGKKITLECSQTMGHDKMYWYQQDPGMELHLIHYSYGVNSTEKGDLSSESTVSRIRTEHFPLTLESARPSHTSQYLCASSEGLADTGELFFGEGSRLTVL.

V is TRBV7-9 and J is TRBJ1-2, with 10 nucleotides matching TRBD1. Per germline, CDR1 SEHNR and CDR2 FQNEAQ (reference sequence). The CDR3 has 16 residues. J lost 4 bases, V lost 5 bases, and 10 bases had no gene match. CDR3 in DNA: TGTGCCAGCAGCCTCGGGACAGGGGCCGAGGCCTATGGCTACACCTTC. Its protein is CASSLGTGAEAYGYTF.

A word on this clone: The junction differs from germline at one of its ends, possibly a read error. J is TRBJ1-2 and V is TRBV30; 8 bases line up with TRBD1. Germline CDR1 reads GTSNPN; CDR2 reads SVGIG (reference sequence). The CDR3 consists of 15 residues. In nucleotides, the CDR3 is TGTGCCTGGAGTACCCTCAGGGGGCAGATGACTGGCTACCCCTTC. Protein sequence: CAWSTLRGQMTGYPF.

V is TRBV21-1 and J is TRBJ2-5; the D call in the table, TRBD2, was not verified against the DNA. TRBV21-1 is annotated as a pseudogene. The CDR3 totals 19 residues. CDR3 DNA sequence: TGTGCCAGCAGCAATGTCGGAATTGGGAAGCGGGGGGGTCAAGAGACCCAGTACTTC. Residues: CASSNVGIGKRGGQETQYF.

The CDR3 here is CASTRTPYQETQYF. CDR3 nucleotide sequence: TGTGCCAGCACCCGGACACCGTACCAAGAGACCCAGTACTTC. The V and J genes are TRBV6-1 and TRBJ2-5; D is perhaps TRBD1 (5 bases). The CDR3 sequence is 14 residues long. Germline lookup yields CDR1 MNHNS and CDR2 SASEGT. Trimming left V 7 bases short and J 0 bases short, with 12 bases between.

The V gene is TRBV7-9, the J gene TRBJ2-1; D may be TRBD2 (6 bases). CDR1 and CDR2 (germline): SEHNR, FQNEAQ (reference sequence). This CDR3 spans 17 amino acids. Trimming pared 5 bases from V and 6 bases from J, leaving 23 bases between. CDR3 region: CASSGRVGARRVNEQFF. Written as DNA, the CDR3 is TGTGCCAGCAGCGGCAGGGTGGGAGCGAGGAGGGTCAATGAGCAGTTCTTC.

There are a few counts of this clone. This chain uses TRBV30 with TRBJ1-2; tentative D call: TRBD1 (5 bases). The germline V and J ends were trimmed by 2 bases and 5 bases, with 9 bases remaining between them. The CDR3 extends over 12 amino acids. Germline CDR1 and CDR2: GTSNPN and SVGIG (reference sequence). CDR3 sequence: CAWSLGTYGYTF. For the CDR3, the DNA is TGTGCCTGGAGTTTGGGGACTTATGGCTACACCTTC.

This clone was recorded once. The V gene is TRBV7-2, the J gene TRBJ1-3, with 7 bases fitting TRBD1. The CDR3 runs 16 residues. The J segment lost 0 bases and the V segment lost 5 bases, leaving 7 bases of the junction unmatched. The V gene's germline CDR1 is SGHTA and CDR2 FQGNSA. The CDR3 region is CASSAQGGPSGNTIYF. The CDR3 nucleotides read TGTGCCAGCAGCGCCCAGGGGGGACCCTCTGGAAACACCATATATTTT.

The rearrangement uses TRBV28 and TRBJ1-5; 7 nucleotides match TRBD1. Germline CDR1 and CDR2: MDHEN and SYDVKM. CDR3 size: 15 residues. The V and J ends lost 4 bases and 3 bases, in that order; junction bases with no gene match: 6. The CDR3 loop is CASSSRGAYNQPQHF. The CDR3 bases are TGTGCCAGCAGTTCCAGGGGGGCCTACAATCAGCCCCAGCATTTT.

The sample holds a few counts of this clone. The gene calls are TRBV5-1 and TRBJ2-7; D ambiguous. The CDR3 consists of 14 residues. V lost 0 bases, J lost 0 bases, and 7 bases lay in between. CDR1 is SGHRS, CDR2 YFSETQ, per germline. The DNA of the CDR3 is TGCGCCAGCAGCTTGGTACCTAGCTCCTACGAGCAGTACTTC. It specifies CASSLVPSSYEQYF.

J is TRBJ1-2 and V is TRBV4-1; 8 bases agree with TRBD1. Germline V gene sequence: CDR1 MGHRA, CDR2 YSYEKL. The trim removed 0 bases at V and 5 bases at J, leaving 11 bases unmatched. The CDR3 length is 17 residues. CDR3 residues: CASSQDSQGAGGYGYTF. The CDR3 nucleotides read TGCGCCAGCAGCCAAGATTCCCAGGGGGCGGGCGGGTATGGCTACACCTTC.